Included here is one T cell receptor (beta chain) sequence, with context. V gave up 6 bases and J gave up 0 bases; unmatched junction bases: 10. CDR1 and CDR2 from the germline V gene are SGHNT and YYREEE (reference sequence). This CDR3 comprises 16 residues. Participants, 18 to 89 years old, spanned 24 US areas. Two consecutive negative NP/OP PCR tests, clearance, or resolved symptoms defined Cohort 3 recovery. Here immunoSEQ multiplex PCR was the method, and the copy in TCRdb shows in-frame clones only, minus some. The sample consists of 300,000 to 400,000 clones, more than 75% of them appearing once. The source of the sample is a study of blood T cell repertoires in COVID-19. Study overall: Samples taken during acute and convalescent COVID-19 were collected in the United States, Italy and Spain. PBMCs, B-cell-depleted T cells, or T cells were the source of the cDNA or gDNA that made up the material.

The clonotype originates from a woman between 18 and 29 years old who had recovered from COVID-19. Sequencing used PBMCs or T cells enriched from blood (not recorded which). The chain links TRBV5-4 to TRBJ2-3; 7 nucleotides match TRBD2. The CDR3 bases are TGTGCCAGCAATAAAGGGGTAGCGGGTAGCACAGATACGCAGTATTTT. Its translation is CASNKGVAGSTDTQYF.